The entry below describes one T cell receptor beta chain. The authors seeded roughly 200,000 CFSE-labeled responder cells together with roughly 200,000 irradiated stimulator cells tagged with violet dye. Clones were read by immunoSEQ multiplex PCR, and TCRdb kept only the in-frame ones, dropping some. The sample has 12,000 to 15,000 clones, about 34% seen once. This sample was included in a study of graft-versus-host responses after intestinal transplantation. At the level of the study: As for transplant type, recipients had multivisceral, liver-intestinal, or isolated intestinal grafts. Whole-study results and caveats: Recipient-marrow GvH clones were detected, some having first appeared in ileum or blood.

This CDR3 has 16 amino acids. Germline lookup yields CDR1 KGHSY and CDR2 FQNENV. The V segment lost 3 bases and the J segment 4 bases; nucleotides outside the gene matches: 8. The specimen comprised alloreactive CD8+ T cells from a mixed lymphocyte reaction culture, sampled before intestinal transplant. The subset is: CFSE-low proliferating T cells sorted from roughly 6-day pre-transplant mixed lymphocyte reaction (GvH or HvG direction). This chain links TRBV16 with TRBJ2-3; 9 bases match TRBD1. The source is a human patient who received an intestinal transplant. CDR3 protein: CASSHPGQGTPDTQYF. The CDR3 DNA sequence: TGTGCCAGCAGCCACCCCGGACAGGGGACGCCAGATACGCAGTATTTT.